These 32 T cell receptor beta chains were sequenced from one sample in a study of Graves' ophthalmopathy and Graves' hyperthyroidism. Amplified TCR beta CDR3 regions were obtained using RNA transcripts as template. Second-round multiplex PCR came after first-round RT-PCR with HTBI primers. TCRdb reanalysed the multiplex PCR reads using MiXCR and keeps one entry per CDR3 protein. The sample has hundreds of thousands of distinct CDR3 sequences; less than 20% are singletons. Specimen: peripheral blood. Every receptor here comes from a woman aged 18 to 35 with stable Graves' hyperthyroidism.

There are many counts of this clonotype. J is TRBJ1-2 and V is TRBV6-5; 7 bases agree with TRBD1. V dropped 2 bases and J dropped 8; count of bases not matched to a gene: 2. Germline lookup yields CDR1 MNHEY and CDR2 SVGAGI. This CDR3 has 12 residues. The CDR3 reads CASSYDRVGYTF. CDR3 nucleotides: TGTGCCAGCAGTTACGACAGGGTCGGCTACACCTTC.

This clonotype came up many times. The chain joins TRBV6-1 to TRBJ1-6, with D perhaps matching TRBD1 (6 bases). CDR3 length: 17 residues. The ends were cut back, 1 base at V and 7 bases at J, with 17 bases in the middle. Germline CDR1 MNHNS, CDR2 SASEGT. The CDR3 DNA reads TGTGCCAGCAGTGAAGTATGGGGGGCGGATTCCAATTCACCCCTCCACTTT. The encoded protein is CASSEVWGADSNSPLHF.

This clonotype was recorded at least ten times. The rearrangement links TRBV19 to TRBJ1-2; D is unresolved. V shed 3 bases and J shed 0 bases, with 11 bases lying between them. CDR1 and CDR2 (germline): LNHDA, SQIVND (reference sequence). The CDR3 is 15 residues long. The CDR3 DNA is TGTGCCAGTAGTATTATTTGGGATACTAACTATGGCTACACCTTC. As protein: CASSIIWDTNYGYTF. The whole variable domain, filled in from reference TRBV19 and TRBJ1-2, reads DGGITQSPKYLFRKEGQNVTLSCEQNLNHDAMYWYRQDPGQGLRLIYYSQIVNDFQKGDIAEGYSVSREKKESFPLTVTSAQKNPTAFYLCASSIIWDTNYGYTFGSGTRLTVV.

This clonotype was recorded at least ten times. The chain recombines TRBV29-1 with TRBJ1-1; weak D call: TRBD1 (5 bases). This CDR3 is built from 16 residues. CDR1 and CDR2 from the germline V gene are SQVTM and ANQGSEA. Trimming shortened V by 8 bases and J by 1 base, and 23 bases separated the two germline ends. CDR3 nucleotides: TGCAGCTCCTCTGGGGGGATTTCTAATTCGAACACTGAAGCTTTCTTT. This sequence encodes CSSSGGISNSNTEAFF.

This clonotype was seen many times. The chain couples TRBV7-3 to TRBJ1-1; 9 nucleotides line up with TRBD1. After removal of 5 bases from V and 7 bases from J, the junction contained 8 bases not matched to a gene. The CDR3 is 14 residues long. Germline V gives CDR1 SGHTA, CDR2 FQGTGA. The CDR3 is CASSPTQGAGEAFF. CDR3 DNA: TGTGCCAGCAGCCCGACACAGGGGGCTGGTGAAGCTTTCTTT.

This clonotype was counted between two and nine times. The CDR3 nucleotides are TGTGCCAGCAGCCCAAGACAGGGGGCACCCAGACTAAATCAGCCCCAGCATTTT. Translated, it gives CASSPRQGAPRLNQPQHF. The chain joins TRBV11-1 to TRBJ1-5; 10 bases align to TRBD1. The CDR3 totals 18 residues. Trimming took 5 bases from V and 4 from J; bases not matched to a gene: 14. Germline loops: CDR1 SGHAT, CDR2 FQDESV (reference sequence).

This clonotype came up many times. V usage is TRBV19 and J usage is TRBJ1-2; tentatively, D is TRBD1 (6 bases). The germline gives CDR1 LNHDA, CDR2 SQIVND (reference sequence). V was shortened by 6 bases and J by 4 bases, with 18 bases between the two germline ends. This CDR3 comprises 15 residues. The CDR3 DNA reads TGTGCCAGTAGCCATTCTCCCCGCAGGGGCTATGGCTACACCTTC. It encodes CASSHSPRRGYGYTF.

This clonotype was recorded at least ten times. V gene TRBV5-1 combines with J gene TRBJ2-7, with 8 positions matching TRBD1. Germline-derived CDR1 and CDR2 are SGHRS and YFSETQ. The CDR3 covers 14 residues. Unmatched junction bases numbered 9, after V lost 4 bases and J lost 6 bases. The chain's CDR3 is CASSPGQVLSEQYF. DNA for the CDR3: TGCGCCAGCAGCCCGGGACAGGTTCTGTCCGAGCAGTACTTC.

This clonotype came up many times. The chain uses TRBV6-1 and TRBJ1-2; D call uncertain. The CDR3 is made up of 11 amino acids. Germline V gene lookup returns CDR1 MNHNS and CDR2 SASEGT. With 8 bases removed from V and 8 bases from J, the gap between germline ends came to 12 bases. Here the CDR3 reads CASGRREGYTF. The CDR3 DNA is TGTGCCAGCGGCCGGCGGGAAGGCTACACCTTC.

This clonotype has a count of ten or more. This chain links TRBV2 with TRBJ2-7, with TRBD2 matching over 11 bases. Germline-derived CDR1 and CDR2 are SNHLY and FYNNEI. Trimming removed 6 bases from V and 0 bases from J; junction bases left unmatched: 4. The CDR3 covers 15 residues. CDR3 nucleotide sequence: TGTGCCAGCAGCCAGACTAGCGGGAACTCCTACGAGCAGTACTTC. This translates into CASSQTSGNSYEQYF.

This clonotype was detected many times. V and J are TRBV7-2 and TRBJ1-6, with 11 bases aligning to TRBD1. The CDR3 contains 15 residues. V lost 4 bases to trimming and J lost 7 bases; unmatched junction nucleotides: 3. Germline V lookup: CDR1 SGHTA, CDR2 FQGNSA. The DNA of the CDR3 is TGTGCCAGCAGCTCCGGGACAGGGGGGAATTCACCCCTCCACTTT. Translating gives CASSSGTGGNSPLHF. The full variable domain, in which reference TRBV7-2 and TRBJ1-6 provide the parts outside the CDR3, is GAGVSQSPSNKVTEKGKDVELRCDPISGHTALYWYRQSLGQGLEFLIYFQGNSAPDKSGLPSDRFSAERTGGSVSTLTIQRTQQEDSAVYLCASSSGTGGNSPLHFGNGTRLTVT.

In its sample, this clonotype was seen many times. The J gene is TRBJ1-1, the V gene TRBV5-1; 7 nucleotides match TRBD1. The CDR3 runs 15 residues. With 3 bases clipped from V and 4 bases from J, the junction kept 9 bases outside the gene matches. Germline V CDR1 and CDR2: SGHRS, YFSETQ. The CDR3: CASSWRDSLATEAFF. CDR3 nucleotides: TGCGCCAGCAGCTGGAGGGACAGCCTGGCCACTGAAGCTTTCTTT. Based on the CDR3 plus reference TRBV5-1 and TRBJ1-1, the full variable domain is KAGVTQTPRYLIKTRGQQVTLSCSPISGHRSVSWYQQTPGQGLQFLFEYFSETQRNKGNFPGRFSGRQFSNSRSEMNVSTLELGDSALYLCASSWRDSLATEAFFGQGTRLTVV.

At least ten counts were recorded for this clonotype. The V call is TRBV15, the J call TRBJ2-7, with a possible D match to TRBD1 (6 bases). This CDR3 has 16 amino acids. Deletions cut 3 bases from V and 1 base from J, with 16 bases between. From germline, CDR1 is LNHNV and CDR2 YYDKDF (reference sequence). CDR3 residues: CATSSHRDTASYEQYF. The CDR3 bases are TGTGCCACCAGCAGCCACCGGGACACAGCGTCCTACGAGCAGTACTTC.

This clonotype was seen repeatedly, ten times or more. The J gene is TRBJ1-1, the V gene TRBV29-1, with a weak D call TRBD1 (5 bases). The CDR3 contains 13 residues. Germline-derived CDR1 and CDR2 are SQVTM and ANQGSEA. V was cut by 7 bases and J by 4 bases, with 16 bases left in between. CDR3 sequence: CSASRAVGTEAFF. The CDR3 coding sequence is TGCAGCGCGTCCAGGGCGGTGGGCACTGAAGCTTTCTTT.

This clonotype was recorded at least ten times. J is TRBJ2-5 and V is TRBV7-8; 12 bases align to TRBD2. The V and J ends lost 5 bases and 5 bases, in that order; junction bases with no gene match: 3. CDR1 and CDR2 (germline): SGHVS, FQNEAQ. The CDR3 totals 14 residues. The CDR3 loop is CASSRTSGGETQYF. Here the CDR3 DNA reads TGTGCCAGCAGCCGAACTAGCGGGGGGGAGACCCAGTACTTC.

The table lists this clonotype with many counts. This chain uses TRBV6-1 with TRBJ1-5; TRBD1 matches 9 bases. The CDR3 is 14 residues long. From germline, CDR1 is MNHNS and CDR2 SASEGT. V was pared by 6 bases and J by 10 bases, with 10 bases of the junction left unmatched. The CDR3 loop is CASSPDRGGDPQHF. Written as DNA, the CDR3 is TGTGCCAGCAGCCCGGACAGGGGCGGGGATCCCCAGCATTTT.

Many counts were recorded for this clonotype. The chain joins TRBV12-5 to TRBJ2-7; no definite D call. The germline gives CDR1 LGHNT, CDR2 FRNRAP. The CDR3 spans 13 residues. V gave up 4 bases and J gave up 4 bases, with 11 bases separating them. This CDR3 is CASGWSGTYEQYF. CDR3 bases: TGTGCTAGTGGTTGGTCAGGAACTTACGAGCAGTACTTC. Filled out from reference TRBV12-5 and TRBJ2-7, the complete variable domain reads DARVTQTPRHKVTEMGQEVTMRCQPILGHNTVFWYRQTMMQGLELLAYFRNRAPLDDSGMPKDRFSAEMPDATLATLKIQPSEPRDSAVYFCASGWSGTYEQYFGPGTRLTVT.

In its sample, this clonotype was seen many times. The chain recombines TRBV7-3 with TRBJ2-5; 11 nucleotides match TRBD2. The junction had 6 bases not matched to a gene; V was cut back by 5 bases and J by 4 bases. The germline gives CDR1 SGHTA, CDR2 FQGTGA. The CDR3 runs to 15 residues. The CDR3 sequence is CASSPTGTSGETQYF. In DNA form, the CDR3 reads TGTGCCAGCAGCCCCACCGGGACTAGCGGAGAGACCCAGTACTTC.

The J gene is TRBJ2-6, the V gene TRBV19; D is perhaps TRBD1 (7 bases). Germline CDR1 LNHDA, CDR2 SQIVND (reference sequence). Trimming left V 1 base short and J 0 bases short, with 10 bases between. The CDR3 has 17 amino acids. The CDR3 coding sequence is TGTGCCAGTAGTATAGGCAGGGGGGCCTCTGGGGCCAACGTCCTGACTTTC. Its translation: CASSIGRGASGANVLTF.

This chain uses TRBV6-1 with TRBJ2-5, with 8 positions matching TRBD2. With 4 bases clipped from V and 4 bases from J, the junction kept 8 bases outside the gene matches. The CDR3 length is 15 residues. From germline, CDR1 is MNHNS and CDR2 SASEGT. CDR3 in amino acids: CASSVSGDGRETQYF. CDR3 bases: TGTGCCAGCAGTGTTAGCGGGGACGGACGAGAGACCCAGTACTTC.

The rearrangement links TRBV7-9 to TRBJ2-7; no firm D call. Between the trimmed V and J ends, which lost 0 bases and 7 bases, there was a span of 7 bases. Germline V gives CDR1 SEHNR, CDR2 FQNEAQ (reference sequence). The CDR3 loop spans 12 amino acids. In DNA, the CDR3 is TGTGCCAGCAGCTTAGCCGGGTGGGAGCAGTACTTC. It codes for CASSLAGWEQYF. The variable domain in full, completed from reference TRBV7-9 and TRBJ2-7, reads DTGVSQNPRHKITKRGQNVTFRCDPISEHNRLYWYRQTLGQGPEFLTYFQNEAQLEKSRLLSDRFSAERPKGSFSTLEIQRTEQGDSAMYLCASSLAGWEQYFGPGTRLTVT.

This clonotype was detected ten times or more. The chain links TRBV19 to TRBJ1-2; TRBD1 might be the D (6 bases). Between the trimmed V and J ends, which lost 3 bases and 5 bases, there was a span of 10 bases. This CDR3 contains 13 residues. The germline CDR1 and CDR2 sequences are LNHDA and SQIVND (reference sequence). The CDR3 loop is CASSMVQGYGYTF. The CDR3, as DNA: TGTGCCAGTAGTATGGTCCAGGGGTATGGCTACACCTTC. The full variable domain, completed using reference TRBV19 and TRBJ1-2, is DGGITQSPKYLFRKEGQNVTLSCEQNLNHDAMYWYRQDPGQGLRLIYYSQIVNDFQKGDIAEGYSVSREKKESFPLTVTSAQKNPTAFYLCASSMVQGYGYTFGSGTRLTVV.

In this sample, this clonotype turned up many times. DNA for the CDR3: TGTGCCAGCAGTTTAATGAACACTGAAGCTTTCTTT. This sequence encodes CASSLMNTEAFF. V gene TRBV6-1 combines with J gene TRBJ1-1; D not certain. Trimming pared 5 bases from V and 0 bases from J, leaving 4 bases between. There are 12 residues in the CDR3. Per the germline V gene, CDR1 is MNHNS and CDR2 is SASEGT.

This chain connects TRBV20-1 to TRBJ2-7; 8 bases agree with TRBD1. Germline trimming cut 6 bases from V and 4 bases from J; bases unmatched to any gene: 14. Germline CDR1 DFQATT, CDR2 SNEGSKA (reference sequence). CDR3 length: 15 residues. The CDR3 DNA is TGCAGTGCCCCTAGGATGGGACAGGACCTTTACGAGCAGTACTTC. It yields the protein CSAPRMGQDLYEQYF.

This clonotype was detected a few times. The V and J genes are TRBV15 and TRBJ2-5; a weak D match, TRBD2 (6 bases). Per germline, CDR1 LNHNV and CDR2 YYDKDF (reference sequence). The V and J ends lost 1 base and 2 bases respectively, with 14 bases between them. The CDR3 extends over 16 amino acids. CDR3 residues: CATSRGARESQETQYF. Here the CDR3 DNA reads TGTGCCACCAGCAGAGGGGCCCGGGAGTCTCAAGAGACCCAGTACTTC.

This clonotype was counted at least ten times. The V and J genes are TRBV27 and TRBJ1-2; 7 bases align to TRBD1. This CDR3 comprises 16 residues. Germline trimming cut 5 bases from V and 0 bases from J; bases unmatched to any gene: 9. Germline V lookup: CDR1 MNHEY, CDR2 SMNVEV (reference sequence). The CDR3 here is CASSPAHRGANYGYTF. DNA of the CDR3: TGTGCCAGCAGTCCCGCCCACAGGGGTGCTAACTATGGCTACACCTTC.

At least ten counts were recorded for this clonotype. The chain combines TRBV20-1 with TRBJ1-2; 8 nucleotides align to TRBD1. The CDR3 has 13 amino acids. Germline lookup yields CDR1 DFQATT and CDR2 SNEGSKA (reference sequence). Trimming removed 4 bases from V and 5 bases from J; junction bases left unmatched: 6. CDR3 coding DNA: TGCAGTGCTATGCGACAGGGGCGTTATGGCTACACCTTC. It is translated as CSAMRQGRYGYTF.

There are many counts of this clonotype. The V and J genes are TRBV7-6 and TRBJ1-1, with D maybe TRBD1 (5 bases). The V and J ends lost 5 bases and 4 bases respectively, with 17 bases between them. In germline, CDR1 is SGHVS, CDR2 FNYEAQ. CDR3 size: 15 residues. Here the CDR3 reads CASSPSGGQGTEAFF. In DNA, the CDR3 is TGTGCCAGCAGCCCGTCGGGAGGGCAGGGCACTGAAGCTTTCTTT.

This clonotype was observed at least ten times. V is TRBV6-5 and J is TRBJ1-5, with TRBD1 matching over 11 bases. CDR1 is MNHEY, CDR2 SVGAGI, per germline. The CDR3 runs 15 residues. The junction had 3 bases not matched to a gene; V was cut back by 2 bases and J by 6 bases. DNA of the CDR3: TGTGCCAGCAGTTACGGAGGGACAGGGGGTCAGCCCCAGCATTTT. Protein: CASSYGGTGGQPQHF.

The CDR3 loop reads CASRFAGTGLHEQYF. CDR3 coding DNA: TGTGCCAGCAGATTCGCCGGGACAGGGCTGCACGAGCAGTACTTC. The rearrangement joins TRBV5-6 to TRBJ2-7, with 9 bases fitting TRBD1. In germline, CDR1 is SGHDT, CDR2 YYEEEE. The J segment lost 5 bases and the V segment lost 5 bases, leaving 11 bases of the junction unmatched. The length of the CDR3 is 15 residues.

The CDR3 bases are TGTGCCAGCAGCTTAGTTAGGGGCAGGGGTTTGCCCTACGAGCAGTACTTC. As protein: CASSLVRGRGLPYEQYF. The V call is TRBV11-2, the J call TRBJ2-7; possible D gene TRBD1, 6 bases. The CDR3 totals 17 residues. Trimming pared 1 base from V and 2 bases from J, leaving 18 bases between. Germline CDR1 and CDR2: SGHAT and FQNNGV.

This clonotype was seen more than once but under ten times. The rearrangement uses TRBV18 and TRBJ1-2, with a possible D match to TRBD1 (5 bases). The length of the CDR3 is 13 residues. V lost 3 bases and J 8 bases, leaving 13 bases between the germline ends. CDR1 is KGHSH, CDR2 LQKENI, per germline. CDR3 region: CASSPPGSGGYTF. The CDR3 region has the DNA TGTGCCAGCTCACCTCCAGGGTCGGGCGGCTACACCTTC.